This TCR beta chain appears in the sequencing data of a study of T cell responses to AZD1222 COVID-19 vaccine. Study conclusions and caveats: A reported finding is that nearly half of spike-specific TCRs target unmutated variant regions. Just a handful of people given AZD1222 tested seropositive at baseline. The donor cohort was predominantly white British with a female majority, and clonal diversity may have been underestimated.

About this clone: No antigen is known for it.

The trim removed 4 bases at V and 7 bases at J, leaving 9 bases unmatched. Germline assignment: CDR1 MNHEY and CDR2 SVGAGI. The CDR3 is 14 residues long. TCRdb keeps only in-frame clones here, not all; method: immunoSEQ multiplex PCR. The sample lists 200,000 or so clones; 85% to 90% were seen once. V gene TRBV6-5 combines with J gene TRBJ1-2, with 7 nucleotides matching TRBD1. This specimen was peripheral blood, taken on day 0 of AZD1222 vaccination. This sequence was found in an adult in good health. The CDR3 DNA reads TGTGCCAGCAGTTTACAGGGGCCGGCTGGTGGCTACACCTTC. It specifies CASSLQGPAGGYTF.